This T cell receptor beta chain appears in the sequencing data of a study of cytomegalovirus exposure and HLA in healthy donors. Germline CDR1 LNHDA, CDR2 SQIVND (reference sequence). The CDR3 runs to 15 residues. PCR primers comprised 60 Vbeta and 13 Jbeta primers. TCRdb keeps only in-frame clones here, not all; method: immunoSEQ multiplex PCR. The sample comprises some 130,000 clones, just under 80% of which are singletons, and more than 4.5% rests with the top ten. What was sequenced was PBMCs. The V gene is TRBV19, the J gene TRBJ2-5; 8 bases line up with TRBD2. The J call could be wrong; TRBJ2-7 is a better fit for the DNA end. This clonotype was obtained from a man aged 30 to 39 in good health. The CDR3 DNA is TGTGCCAGTAGTATTCTACCGGGACTAGACTACGAGCAGTACTTC. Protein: CASSILPGLDYEQYF.